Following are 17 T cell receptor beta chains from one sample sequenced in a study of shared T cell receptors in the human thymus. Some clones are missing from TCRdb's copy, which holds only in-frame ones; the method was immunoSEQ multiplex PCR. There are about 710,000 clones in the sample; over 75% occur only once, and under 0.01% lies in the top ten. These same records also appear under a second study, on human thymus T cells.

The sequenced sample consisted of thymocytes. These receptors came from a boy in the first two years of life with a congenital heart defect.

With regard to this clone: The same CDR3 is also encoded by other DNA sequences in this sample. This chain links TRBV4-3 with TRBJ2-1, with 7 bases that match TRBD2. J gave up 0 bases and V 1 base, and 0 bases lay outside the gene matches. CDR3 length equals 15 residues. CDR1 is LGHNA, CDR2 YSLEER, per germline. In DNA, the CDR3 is TGCGCCAGCAGCCAAGCGGGAGGCTCCTACAATGAGCAGTTCTTC. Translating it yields CASSQAGGSYNEQFF.

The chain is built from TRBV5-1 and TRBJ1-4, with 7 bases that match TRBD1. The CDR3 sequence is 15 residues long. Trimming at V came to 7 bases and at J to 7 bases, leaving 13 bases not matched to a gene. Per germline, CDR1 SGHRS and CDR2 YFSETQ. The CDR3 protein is CASGTGVQLTEKLFF. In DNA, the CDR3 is TGCGCCAGCGGTACAGGGGTTCAATTGACTGAAAAACTGTTTTTT.

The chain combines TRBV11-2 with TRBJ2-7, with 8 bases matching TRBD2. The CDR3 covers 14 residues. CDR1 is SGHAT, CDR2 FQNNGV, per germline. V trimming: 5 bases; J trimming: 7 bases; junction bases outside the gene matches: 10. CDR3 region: CASSPGGGLREQYF. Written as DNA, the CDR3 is TGTGCCAGCAGCCCCGGGGGGGGGTTGCGGGAGCAGTACTTC. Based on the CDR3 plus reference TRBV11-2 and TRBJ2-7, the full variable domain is EAGVAQSPRYKIIEKRQSVAFWCNPISGHATLYWYQQILGQGPKLLIQFQNNGVVDDSQLPKDRFSAERLKGVDSTLKIQPAKLEDSAVYLCASSPGGGLREQYFGPGTRLTVT.

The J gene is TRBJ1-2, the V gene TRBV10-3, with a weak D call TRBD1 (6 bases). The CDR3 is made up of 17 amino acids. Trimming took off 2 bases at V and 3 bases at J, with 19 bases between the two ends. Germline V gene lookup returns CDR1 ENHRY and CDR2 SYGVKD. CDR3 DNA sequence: TGTGCCATCAGTGAGCCCATAAGGACCGCAGGGGACTATGGCTACACCTTC. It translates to CAISEPIRTAGDYGYTF.

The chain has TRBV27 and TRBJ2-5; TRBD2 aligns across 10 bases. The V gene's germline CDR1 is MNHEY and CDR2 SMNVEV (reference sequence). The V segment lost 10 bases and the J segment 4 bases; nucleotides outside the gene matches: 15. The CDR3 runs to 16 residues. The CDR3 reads CATQGAKREGGETQYF. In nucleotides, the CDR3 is TGTGCCACCCAGGGCGCGAAGCGGGAGGGGGGAGAGACCCAGTACTTC.

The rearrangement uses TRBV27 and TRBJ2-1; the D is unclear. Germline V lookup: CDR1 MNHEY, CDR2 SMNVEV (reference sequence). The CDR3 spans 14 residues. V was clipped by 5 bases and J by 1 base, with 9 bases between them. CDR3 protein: CASSLRRSYNEQFF. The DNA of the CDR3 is TGTGCCAGCAGTCTAAGGCGGTCCTACAATGAGCAGTTCTTC.

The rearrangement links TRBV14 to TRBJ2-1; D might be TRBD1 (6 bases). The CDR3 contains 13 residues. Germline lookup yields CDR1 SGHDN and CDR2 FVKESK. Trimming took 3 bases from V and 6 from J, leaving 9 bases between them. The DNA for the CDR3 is TGTGCCAGCAGCCATGCCAGGGGCAATGAGCAGTTCTTC. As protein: CASSHARGNEQFF.

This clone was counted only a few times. This CDR3 is CASSVSGELTSQETQYF. In nucleotides, the CDR3 is TGTGCCAGCAGTGTTAGCGGGGAGCTCACCTCTCAAGAGACCCAGTACTTC. The chain links TRBV2 to TRBJ2-5, with 8 nucleotides matching TRBD2. Germline CDR1 is SNHLY and CDR2 is FYNNEI. This CDR3 is 17 amino acids long. After removal of 4 bases from V and 2 bases from J, the junction contained 12 bases not matched to a gene.

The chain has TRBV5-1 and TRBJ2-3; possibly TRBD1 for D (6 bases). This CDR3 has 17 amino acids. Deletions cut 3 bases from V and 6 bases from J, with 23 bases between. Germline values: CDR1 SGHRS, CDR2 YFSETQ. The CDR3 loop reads CASSSPGAWAPSDTQYF. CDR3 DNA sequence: TGCGCCAGCAGCTCGCCAGGGGCTTGGGCTCCCTCGGATACGCAGTATTTT.

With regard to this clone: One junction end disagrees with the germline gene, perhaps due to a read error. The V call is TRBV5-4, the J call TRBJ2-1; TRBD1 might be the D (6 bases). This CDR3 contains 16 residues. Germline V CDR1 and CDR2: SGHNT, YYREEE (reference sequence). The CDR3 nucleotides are TGTGCCAGCAGTTTGGGACGACAGGTCTCCTACAATGAGCAGTTCTTC. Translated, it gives CASSLGRQVSYNEQFF.

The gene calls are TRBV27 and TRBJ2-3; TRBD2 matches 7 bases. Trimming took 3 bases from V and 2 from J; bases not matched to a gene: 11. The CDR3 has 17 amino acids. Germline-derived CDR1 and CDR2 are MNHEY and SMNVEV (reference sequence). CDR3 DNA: TGTGCCAGCAGTTTGATAGCGGGTGGTTCCCACACAGATACGCAGTATTTT. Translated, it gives CASSLIAGGSHTDTQYF.

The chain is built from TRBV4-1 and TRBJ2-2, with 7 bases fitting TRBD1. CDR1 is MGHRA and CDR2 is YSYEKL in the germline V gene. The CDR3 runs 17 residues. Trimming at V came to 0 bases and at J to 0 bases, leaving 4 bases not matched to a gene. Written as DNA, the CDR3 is TGCGCCAGCAGCCAAGATAGACAGGGTACGAACACCGGGGAGCTGTTTTTT. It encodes CASSQDRQGTNTGELFF.

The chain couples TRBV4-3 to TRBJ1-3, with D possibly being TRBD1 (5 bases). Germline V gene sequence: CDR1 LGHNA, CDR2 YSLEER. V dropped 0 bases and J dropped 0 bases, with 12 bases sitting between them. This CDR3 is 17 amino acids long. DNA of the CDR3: TGCGCCAGCAGCCAAGATGGGGACGGGAGCTCTGGAAACACCATATATTTT. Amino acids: CASSQDGDGSSGNTIYF.

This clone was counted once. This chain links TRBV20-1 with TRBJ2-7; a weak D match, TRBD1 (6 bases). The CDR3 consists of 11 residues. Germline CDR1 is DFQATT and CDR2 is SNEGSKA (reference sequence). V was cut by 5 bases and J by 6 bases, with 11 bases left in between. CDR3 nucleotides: TGCAGTGCTCAACAGGGCCTCGAGCAGTACTTC. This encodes CSAQQGLEQYF.

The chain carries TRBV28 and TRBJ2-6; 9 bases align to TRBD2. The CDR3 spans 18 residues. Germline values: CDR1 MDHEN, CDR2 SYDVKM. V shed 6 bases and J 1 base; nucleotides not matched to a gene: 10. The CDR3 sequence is CASSYAGTSSSGANVLTF. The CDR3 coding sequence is TGTGCCAGCAGCTACGCCGGGACTAGCAGTTCTGGGGCCAACGTCCTGACTTTC.

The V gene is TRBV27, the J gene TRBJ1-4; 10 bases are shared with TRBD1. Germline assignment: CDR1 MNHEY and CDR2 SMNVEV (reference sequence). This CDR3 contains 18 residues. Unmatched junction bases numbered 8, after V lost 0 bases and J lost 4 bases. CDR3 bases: TGTGCCAGCAGTTTATCGATGGGACAGGGGAGGAGTAATGAAAAACTGTTTTTT. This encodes CASSLSMGQGRSNEKLFF.

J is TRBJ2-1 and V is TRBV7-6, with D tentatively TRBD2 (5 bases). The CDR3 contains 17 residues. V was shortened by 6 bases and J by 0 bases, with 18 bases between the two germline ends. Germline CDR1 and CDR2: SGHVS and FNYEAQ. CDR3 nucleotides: TGTGCCAGCAGTTATAGCGTCGGAGAGAGCTCCTACAATGAGCAGTTCTTC. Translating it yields CASSYSVGESSYNEQFF.